The 5 T cell receptor beta chains below were found in one sample sequenced in a study of cytomegalovirus exposure and HLA in healthy donors. PCR primers comprised 60 Vbeta and 13 Jbeta primers. Profiling relied on immunoSEQ multiplex PCR, and the TCRdb table lists in-frame clones only, not all of them. The sample includes more than 95,000 clones, over 70% of them seen just once. The sequencing sample was made of PBMCs. The receptors come from a man aged 40-49 years in good health and CMV-seronegative.

There are a few counts of this clone. The chain links TRBV5-8 to TRBJ2-7, with a possible D match to TRBD1 (5 bases). The V end lost 0 bases, the J end lost 0 bases, and 7 bases lay between the germline ends. This CDR3 has 14 amino acids. Germline-derived CDR1 and CDR2 are SGHTS and YDEGEE. CDR3 nucleotide sequence: TGTGCCAGCAGCTTGGGGACACCCTCCTACGAGCAGTACTTC. Translated: CASSLGTPSYEQYF.

This rearrangement joins TRBV28 to TRBJ2-7; D might be TRBD2 (7 bases). Germline V lookup: CDR1 MDHEN, CDR2 SYDVKM. V lost 2 bases and J 9 bases, leaving 14 bases between the germline ends. This CDR3 contains 13 residues. CDR3 residues: CASSLMGGQWQYF. In DNA, the CDR3 is TGTGCCAGCAGTTTAATGGGGGGGCAGTGGCAGTACTTC.

The chain is built from TRBV28 and TRBJ1-1; D might be TRBD1 (6 bases). With 6 bases removed from V and 8 bases from J, the gap between germline ends came to 22 bases. The CDR3 loop spans 15 amino acids. Germline values: CDR1 MDHEN, CDR2 SYDVKM. The CDR3 is CASSPEGRGRTEAFF. The CDR3 DNA sequence: TGTGCCAGCAGCCCCGAGGGCAGGGGAAGAACCGAAGCTTTCTTT.

This clone was seen just once. V is TRBV5-1 and J is TRBJ1-2, with TRBD1 matching 7 bases. This CDR3 has 16 residues. The germline V gene encodes CDR1 SGHRS and CDR2 YFSETQ. V gave up 0 bases and J gave up 6 bases; unmatched junction bases: 11. CDR3 protein: CASSLGDSGGGDGYTF. The CDR3 DNA sequence: TGCGCCAGCAGCTTGGGGGATTCGGGAGGGGGCGATGGCTACACCTTC.

This clone has a handful of counts. The chain couples TRBV7-6 to TRBJ2-7, with 12 bases aligning to TRBD2. CDR1 is SGHVS, CDR2 FNYEAQ, per germline. V gave up 6 bases and J gave up 1 base; unmatched junction bases: 4. This CDR3 is 15 amino acids long. The CDR3 sequence: CASSPTSGGSYEQYF. CDR3 in DNA: TGTGCCAGCAGTCCTACTAGCGGGGGGTCCTACGAGCAGTACTTC.